The TCR beta chain under discussion was sequenced for a study of T cells in Graves' hyperthyroidism and ophthalmopathy. The V gene's germline CDR1 is SGHAT and CDR2 FQNNGV. This CDR3 contains 14 residues. This clonotype was observed a handful of times. A much larger clone lies one base from this, so it may be a read error. Using RNA transcripts as the source, TCR beta CDR3 regions were amplified. The HTBI primer set served for first-round RT-PCR of the TCR CDR3. TCRdb passed the multiplex PCR reads through MiXCR, listing each CDR3 protein once. The sample includes approximately 690,000 distinct CDR3 sequences, approximately 15% of them seen just once.

The sample taken for sequencing was blood. The rearrangement links TRBV11-2 to TRBJ2-2; 8 bases map to TRBD1. This TCR was sampled from a woman aged 45-65 years with Graves' ophthalmopathy. CDR3 bases: TGTGCCAGCAGCAAGGGGACAGGCACCGGGGAGCTGCTTTTT. This translates into CASSKGTGTGELLF. Full variable domain (missing parts from reference TRBV11-2 and TRBJ2-2): EAGVAQSPRYKIIEKRQSVAFWCNPISGHATLYWYQQILGQGPKLLIQFQNNGVVDDSQLPKDRFSAERLKGVDSTLKIQPAKLEDSAVYLCASSKGTGTGELLFGEGSRLTVL.